Listed here are 30 T cell receptor beta chains from one sample, sequenced in a study of PD-L1 blockade in urothelial cancer (dated by TCRdb to 2016 to 2017). Per the publication, the time point label means: peripheral blood 6 weeks after treatment start. The library relied on the immunoSEQ multiplex PCR assay. The table was pulled from immuneACCESS by TCRdb, which kept in-frame rearrangements only. Such tables lose some clones; where checked, under half of the loss comes from unresolved V genes, and the rest has no known cause. The sample contains about 130,000 clones, about 84% of them found a single time. The top ten clones comprise roughly 2.6% of the sample. The material sequenced was PBMCs, taken around atezolizumab (anti-PD-L1) treatment. All receptors derive from a middle-aged man with urothelial cancer.

The rearrangement uses TRBV11-2 and TRBJ2-3; TRBD1 agrees at 7 bases. The length of the CDR3 is 14 residues. The J segment lost 6 bases and the V segment lost 5 bases, leaving 8 bases of the junction unmatched. CDR1 and CDR2 (germline): SGHAT, FQNNGV. CDR3 bases: TGTGCCAGCAGCCCCCGGGACAGAGGGGATACGCAGTATTTT. Its translation: CASSPRDRGDTQYF.

The chain joins TRBV18 to TRBJ2-3; D is undetermined. V was trimmed by 5 bases and J by 2 bases, leaving 14 bases between them. Per germline, CDR1 KGHSH and CDR2 LQKENI. This CDR3 is built from 15 residues. CDR3 nucleotide sequence: TGTGCCAGCTCAACCATAGCCCAATCCACAGATACGCAGTATTTT. The encoded protein is CASSTIAQSTDTQYF.

The chain is built from TRBV7-9 and TRBJ2-3; D is undetermined. This CDR3 has 15 residues. V was shortened by 1 base and J by 2 bases, with 10 bases between the two germline ends. From germline, CDR1 is SEHNR and CDR2 FQNEAQ (reference sequence). In DNA, the CDR3 is TGTGCCAGCAGCTTAGTGGCCGGAGCCACAGATACGCAGTATTTT. Translation: CASSLVAGATDTQYF.

CDR3 sequence reads: CASSPLPGTAGSGNTIYF. For the CDR3, the DNA is TGTGCCAGCTCACCACTTCCTGGGACAGCCGGCTCTGGAAACACCATATATTTT. The chain has TRBV18 and TRBJ1-3, with 7 bases matching TRBD1. This CDR3 contains 18 residues. With 1 base clipped from V and 0 bases from J, the junction kept 9 bases outside the gene matches. Germline loops: CDR1 KGHSH, CDR2 LQKENI.

V and J are TRBV5-6 and TRBJ2-6; weak D call: TRBD1 (6 bases). V was shortened by 4 bases and J by 0 bases, with 14 bases between the two germline ends. The germline V gene encodes CDR1 SGHDT and CDR2 YYEEEE. There are 17 residues in the CDR3. As DNA, the CDR3 is TGTGCCAGCAGCGAGGTGGGACACAGCTCTGGGGCCAACGTCCTGACTTTC. As protein: CASSEVGHSSGANVLTF.

The chain links TRBV9 to TRBJ1-1; tentative D call: TRBD1 (5 bases). CDR3 length equals 15 residues. Trimming cost V 2 bases and J 1 base, with 12 bases left between them. Looked up from germline, CDR1 is SGDLS and CDR2 is YYNGEE. The CDR3 region is CASSVLPGGNTEAFF. CDR3 nucleotide sequence: TGTGCCAGCAGCGTTTTACCGGGGGGGAACACTGAAGCTTTCTTT.

This clone was seen many times. V usage is TRBV2 and J usage is TRBJ1-2, with D possibly TRBD1 on 5 matching bases. Trimming took 6 bases from V and 4 from J, leaving 12 bases between them. The CDR3 has 13 residues. Germline CDR1 reads SNHLY; CDR2 reads FYNNEI. The CDR3 loop reads CASRAEGSYGYTF. CDR3 coding DNA: TGTGCCAGCAGGGCGGAGGGGAGCTATGGCTACACCTTC.

The chain uses TRBV5-1 and TRBJ1-1, with D possibly matching TRBD1 (6 bases). The CDR3 consists of 15 residues. Germline CDR1 is SGHRS and CDR2 is YFSETQ. Trimming took 3 bases from V and 4 from J, leaving 16 bases between them. The CDR3 bases are TGCGCCAGCAGCTCTCGCCCTCCAGGGGCCACTGAAGCTTTCTTT. This encodes CASSSRPPGATEAFF.

V is TRBV28 and J is TRBJ2-7; TRBD1 agrees at 9 bases. V lost 3 bases and J lost 3; bases outside the gene matches: 0. CDR1 and CDR2 (germline): MDHEN, SYDVKM. This CDR3 has 13 residues. The CDR3 sequence: CASSLTGGYEQYF. For the CDR3, the DNA is TGTGCCAGCAGTTTGACAGGGGGCTACGAGCAGTACTTC.

The rearrangement links TRBV28 to TRBJ2-3; 7 bases match TRBD1. CDR1 and CDR2 from the germline V gene are MDHEN and SYDVKM. V lost 4 bases to trimming and J lost 5 bases; unmatched junction nucleotides: 9. This CDR3 is built from 15 residues. The CDR3 here is CASSSRRGLQDTQYF. The CDR3 nucleotides are TGTGCCAGCAGTTCCAGAAGGGGGCTCCAAGATACGCAGTATTTT.

The V and J genes are TRBV5-6 and TRBJ1-6, with no clear D. The V and J ends lost 2 bases and 5 bases respectively, with 11 bases between them. CDR1 is SGHDT, CDR2 YYEEEE, per germline. This CDR3 spans 15 amino acids. The CDR3 DNA reads as TGTGCCAGCAGCTTAAGAGGGCACAATAATTCACCCCTCCACTTT. Protein: CASSLRGHNNSPLHF.

This clone has just a few counts. J is TRBJ1-6 and V is TRBV28; D not resolved. Between the trimmed V and J ends, which lost 6 bases and 12 bases, there was a span of 12 bases. Germline CDR1 and CDR2: MDHEN and SYDVKM. The CDR3 covers 12 residues. The CDR3 nucleotides read TGTGCCAGCAGACCTCTCCGGGGACCCCTCCACTTT. Encoded protein: CASRPLRGPLHF.

This chain uses TRBV5-1 with TRBJ2-7; TRBD1 might be the D (5 bases). The length of the CDR3 is 14 residues. V was cut by 2 bases and J by 6 bases, with 15 bases left in between. Germline V gives CDR1 SGHRS, CDR2 YFSETQ. Here the CDR3 DNA reads TGCGCCAGCAGCTTTACAGGTCCCCTCGGCGAGCAGTACTTC. Amino acid sequence: CASSFTGPLGEQYF. The whole variable domain, remainder taken from reference TRBV5-1 and TRBJ2-7, is KAGVTQTPRYLIKTRGQQVTLSCSPISGHRSVSWYQQTPGQGLQFLFEYFSETQRNKGNFPGRFSGRQFSNSRSEMNVSTLELGDSALYLCASSFTGPLGEQYFGPGTRLTVT.

The CDR3 DNA reads as TGTGCCAGCTCACCGGGACAGGGAATACGCTACACCTTC. Protein product: CASSPGQGIRYTF. The gene calls are TRBV18 and TRBJ1-2, with TRBD1 matching over 9 bases. The V segment lost 3 bases and the J segment 9 bases; nucleotides outside the gene matches: 5. The CDR3 totals 13 residues. Germline loops: CDR1 KGHSH, CDR2 LQKENI.

This chain uses TRBV5-4 with TRBJ2-5, with D perhaps matching TRBD2 (6 bases). Germline V gives CDR1 SGHNT, CDR2 YYREEE (reference sequence). The CDR3 covers 17 residues. Trimming stripped 0 bases from V and 3 bases from J, with 18 bases between. CDR3 coding DNA: TGTGCCAGCAGCTTGGGCGGACGCAGCGGAGGGAAAGAGACCCAGTACTTC. Amino acid sequence: CASSLGGRSGGKETQYF.

The chain carries TRBV2 and TRBJ2-1; D is unclear. CDR1 SNHLY and CDR2 FYNNEI come from the germline V gene. CDR3 size: 16 residues. Trimming shortened V by 4 bases and J by 0 bases, and 13 bases separated the two germline ends. In DNA form, the CDR3 reads TGTGCCAGCAGTGGACGATCAGGCCCCTCCTACAATGAGCAGTTCTTC. It yields the protein CASSGRSGPSYNEQFF.

This clone appeared once. This chain uses TRBV7-9 with TRBJ2-2, with 7 bases identical to TRBD1. The CDR3 runs 16 residues. Germline loops: CDR1 SEHNR, CDR2 FQNEAQ (reference sequence). V trimming: 0 bases; J trimming: 0 bases; junction bases outside the gene matches: 1. As DNA, the CDR3 is TGTGCCAGCAGCTTAGCCGGGACAGCGAACACCGGGGAGCTGTTTTTT. It yields the protein CASSLAGTANTGELFF.

The chain is built from TRBV7-9 and TRBJ1-1; 11 bases fit TRBD1. Per the germline V gene, CDR1 is SEHNR and CDR2 is FQNEAQ (reference sequence). V dropped 3 bases and J dropped 8; count of bases not matched to a gene: 5. This CDR3 has 14 amino acids. For the CDR3, the DNA is TGTGCCAGCAGCTTTGAAGGACAGGGGGCCGAAGCTTTCTTT. Translating it yields CASSFEGQGAEAFF. Based on the CDR3 plus reference TRBV7-9 and TRBJ1-1, the full variable domain is DTGVSQNPRHKITKRGQNVTFRCDPISEHNRLYWYRQTLGQGPEFLTYFQNEAQLEKSRLLSDRFSAERPKGSFSTLEIQRTEQGDSAMYLCASSFEGQGAEAFFGQGTRLTVV.

This clone was seen only once. The CDR3 nucleotides are TGCGCCAGCAGCTTGCAGGGTTCCACAGATACGCAGTATTTT. Translated, it gives CASSLQGSTDTQYF. V gene TRBV4-1 combines with J gene TRBJ2-3, with TRBD1 as a possible D gene (5 bases). The CDR3 consists of 14 residues. Per the germline V gene, CDR1 is MGHRA and CDR2 is YSYEKL. V was pared by 5 bases and J by 2 bases, with 11 bases between.

V and J are TRBV6-1 and TRBJ1-5, with TRBD1 matching over 9 bases. J gave up 7 bases and V 6 bases, and 7 bases lay outside the gene matches. The V gene's germline CDR1 is MNHNS and CDR2 SASEGT. The length of the CDR3 is 14 residues. The CDR3 region is CASRQTGGGQPQHF. The DNA for the CDR3 is TGTGCCAGCAGGCAAACAGGGGGCGGGCAGCCCCAGCATTTT.

This clone occurred a few times. The V gene is TRBV30, the J gene TRBJ1-3, with D unclear. The germline V gene encodes CDR1 GTSNPN and CDR2 SVGIG (reference sequence). This CDR3 contains 12 residues. V was cut by 0 bases and J by 4 bases, with 4 bases left in between. As DNA, the CDR3 is TGTGCCTGGAGTGTACAGGGAAACACCATATATTTT. It encodes CAWSVQGNTIYF.

About this clone: At one boundary the junction diverges from the germline segment, which might be a read error. CDR3 bases: TGTGCCACCAGCCTAGCGACCTCCTACAATGAGCAGTTCTTC. It translates to CATSLATSYNEQFF. The chain carries TRBV14 and TRBJ2-1, with D perhaps TRBD2 (6 bases). The CDR3 covers 14 residues. Looked up from germline, CDR1 is SGHDN and CDR2 is FVKESK.

The V gene is TRBV28, the J gene TRBJ1-6; 9 bases align to TRBD1. V dropped 6 bases and J dropped 3; count of bases not matched to a gene: 9. The germline V gene encodes CDR1 MDHEN and CDR2 SYDVKM. This CDR3 has 17 amino acids. Here the CDR3 reads CASRDSGTGLYNSPLHF. Here the CDR3 DNA reads TGTGCCAGCAGGGACTCCGGGACAGGGCTCTATAATTCACCCCTCCACTTT.

V and J are TRBV27 and TRBJ1-5, with unresolved D. In germline, CDR1 is MNHEY, CDR2 SMNVEV (reference sequence). This CDR3 contains 15 residues. The germline V and J ends were trimmed by 2 bases and 2 bases, with 10 bases remaining between them. The CDR3: CASSLREGGNQPQHF. CDR3 DNA: TGTGCCAGCAGTTTACGAGAGGGAGGCAATCAGCCCCAGCATTTT.

This chain links TRBV2 with TRBJ1-1; 9 bases match TRBD1. The CDR3 has 15 residues. The V segment lost 4 bases and the J segment 1 base; nucleotides outside the gene matches: 4. Germline V lookup: CDR1 SNHLY, CDR2 FYNNEI. The CDR3 region has the DNA TGTGCCAGCAGTGCTACGGGACAGGGGAACACTGAAGCTTTCTTT. This translates into CASSATGQGNTEAFF.

This sequence joins TRBV19 and TRBJ1-5; D may be TRBD1 (6 bases). Germline V gene lookup returns CDR1 LNHDA and CDR2 SQIVND (reference sequence). V gave up 6 bases and J gave up 5 bases, with 20 bases separating them. The CDR3 totals 16 residues. In DNA, the CDR3 is TGTGCCAGTAGCCCCCACAAGGGGGGGACCGATCAGCCCCAGCATTTT. It encodes CASSPHKGGTDQPQHF.

The chain has TRBV29-1 and TRBJ2-1; TRBD2 agrees at 11 bases. Per the germline V gene, CDR1 is SQVTM and CDR2 is ANQGSEA. This CDR3 region has 17 residues. Trimming cost V 6 bases and J 5 bases; bases outside gene matches: 15. As DNA, the CDR3 is TGCAGCGTCCGAGGCAGGGAACTAGCGGGAGAACACAATGAGCAGTTCTTC. Translation: CSVRGRELAGEHNEQFF.

V gene TRBV27 combines with J gene TRBJ2-7, with 9 bases that match TRBD2. Trimming at V came to 5 bases and at J to 7 bases, leaving 3 bases not matched to a gene. CDR1 MNHEY and CDR2 SMNVEV come from the germline V gene (reference sequence). The CDR3 is 12 residues long. The DNA for the CDR3 is TGTGCCAGCAGTGGACTAGCGAAAGAGCAGTACTTC. Translated, it gives CASSGLAKEQYF.

This CDR3 is CAWSVWGTGRYEQYF. CDR3 DNA: TGTGCCTGGAGTGTATGGGGGACAGGAAGATACGAGCAGTACTTC. The chain couples TRBV30 to TRBJ2-7, with 8 bases fitting TRBD1. The CDR3 consists of 15 residues. With 0 bases clipped from V and 4 bases from J, the junction kept 8 bases outside the gene matches. Germline lookup yields CDR1 GTSNPN and CDR2 SVGIG (reference sequence).

This clone was found a few times. Other DNA sequences in this sample translate to the same CDR3. This chain joins TRBV14 and TRBJ1-2; the match to TRBD1 covers 7 bases. Trimming removed 5 bases from V and 4 bases from J; junction bases left unmatched: 4. Germline-derived CDR1 and CDR2 are SGHDN and FVKESK. The CDR3 loop spans 13 amino acids. The CDR3 loop is CASSLGQSYGYTF. Here the CDR3 DNA reads TGTGCCAGCAGCTTGGGACAGAGCTATGGCTACACCTTC.